This TCR beta chain was identified during a study of response to subunit inactivated influenza vaccine. Overall study findings and caveats: There was a suggestion from the authors that each seasonal influenza vaccination recruits few new T cells.

MiXCR, run by TCRdb on the RT-PCR reads, gives a single entry per CDR3 protein. The sample carries about half a million distinct CDR3 sequences, about 25% recorded once. The germline V and J ends were trimmed by 5 bases and 11 bases, with 12 bases remaining between them. The CDR3 runs 11 residues. Germline CDR1 reads SGHAT; CDR2 reads FQNNGV. About this clonotype itself: As yet, its antigen is unknown.

The V gene is TRBV11-2, the J gene TRBJ1-1, with D hard to call. This clonotype was obtained from a man aged 50-60 years who received an inactivated influenza vaccine. The material sequenced was CD4+ T cells sorted from PBMCs, taken about 5 days after vaccination. CDR3 amino acids: CASSLPSRAFF. The CDR3 region has the DNA TGTGCCAGCAGCCTCCCCTCCAGGGCTTTCTTT.